This T cell receptor (beta chain) was recovered during a study of Ad26.COV2.S vaccination and SARS-CoV-2 variants. Study details: Donor was in the COV1001 Ad26.COV2.S trial arm.

The data were produced by immunoSEQ multiplex PCR, yet TCRdb's version contains in-frame clones alone and is incomplete. The table shows approximately 360,000 clones, with roughly 85% occurring only once. From germline, CDR1 is SGHRS and CDR2 YFSETQ. The CDR3 is 18 residues long. V shed 4 bases and J 8 bases; nucleotides not matched to a gene: 23. Treatment defined: about 20 received Ad26.COV2.S at low or high dose, single or two shots; 5 received placebo; per-sample allocation not given. After the first vaccine or placebo injection, samples were drawn on day 63. This receptor was taken from a person aged 18-65 years who received the Ad26.COV2.S COVID-19 vaccine or a placebo. This rearrangement joins TRBV5-1 to TRBJ1-2; TRBD1 aligns across 7 bases. Here the sequenced sample was peripheral blood, taken in a trial of Ad26.COV2.S vaccine versus placebo. The CDR3: CASSGYNRGPRITRGYTF. The CDR3 DNA reads TGCGCCAGCAGCGGCTACAACAGGGGTCCCCGAATAACGAGGGGCTACACCTTC.